Below are 8 T cell receptor beta chains sequenced from a single sample in a study of post-analysis software for immune sequencing data. Tagging with unique molecular identifiers was a feature of the TCR beta cDNA libraries. TCRdb redid the calling of the PCR reads with MiXCR, one entry per CDR3 protein. The data hold 350,000 to 450,000 distinct CDR3 sequences, with approximately 38% observed a single time. These receptors have no identified antigens. Study findings and constraints: Five or six TRBV segments were significantly more frequent in patients than in controls. TRBV5-6, TRBV5-1 and TRBV20-1 were among these segments.

Sequenced material: blood. The receptors originated from a girl aged 2 to 9 with multiple sclerosis.

This clonotype was seen more than once but under ten times. The chain has TRBV12-3 or TRBV12-4 and TRBJ2-1, with D possibly matching TRBD2 (5 bases). CDR3 length: 14 residues. The ends were cut back, 6 bases at V and 0 bases at J, with 9 bases in the middle. CDR3: CASRDSSSYNEQFF. DNA of the CDR3: TGTGCCAGCAGGGACTCTAGCTCCTACAATGAGCAGTTCTTC.

V usage is TRBV12-3 or TRBV12-4 and J usage is TRBJ2-7, with D uncertain. This CDR3 comprises 14 residues. Trimming pared 6 bases from V and 1 base from J, leaving 13 bases between. In DNA, the CDR3 is TGTGCCAGCAGCAGGTTCGGCGGTTCCTACGAGCAGTACTTC. It translates to CASSRFGGSYEQYF.

Remarks on this clonotype: One base away lies a much larger clone, so this may be a sequencing read error. The chain uses TRBV29-1 and TRBJ1-2; D is undetermined. The CDR3 has 13 amino acids. CDR1 and CDR2 (germline): SQVTM, ANQGSEA. CDR3: CGVVRVSGYGYTF. The CDR3 nucleotides read TGCGGCGTTGTGAGGGTTTCGGGCTATGGCTACACCTTC.

The sample holds a few counts of this clonotype. The V gene is TRBV5-1, the J gene TRBJ2-7, with 9 bases matching TRBD1. This CDR3 has 14 amino acids. J lost 5 bases, V lost 2 bases, and 5 bases had no gene match. The germline V gene encodes CDR1 SGHRS and CDR2 YFSETQ. The CDR3 bases are TGCGCCAGCAGCTTTTTACAGGGGGCCAACGAGCAGTACTTC. It yields the protein CASSFLQGANEQYF.

The genes are TRBV20-1 and TRBJ1-5, with 7 nucleotides matching TRBD1. The CDR3 length is 17 residues. Germline lookup yields CDR1 DFQATT and CDR2 SNEGSKA (reference sequence). Trimming at V came to 0 bases and at J to 0 bases, leaving 8 bases not matched to a gene. This CDR3 reads CSARDRTGELSNQPQHF. In DNA, the CDR3 is TGCAGTGCTAGAGATCGTACAGGGGAACTTAGCAATCAGCCCCAGCATTTT.

The chain couples TRBV7-2 to TRBJ1-2; D remains ambiguous. CDR3 length: 13 residues. V lost 2 bases and J lost 4, with 8 bases in between. Germline V CDR1 and CDR2: SGHTA, FQGNSA. As DNA, the CDR3 is TGTGCCAGCAGCTTAAGGAGCCTCTATGGCTACACCTTC. The encoded protein is CASSLRSLYGYTF.

As for this clonotype: Germline and junction disagree at one end, which may indicate a read error. The chain links TRBV14 to TRBJ2-1, with 8 bases aligning to TRBD2. Germline values: CDR1 SGHDN, CDR2 FVKESK. This CDR3 is built from 15 residues. CDR3 protein: CAGSRGGSLHNEQFF. As DNA, the CDR3 is TGTGCCGGCAGCCGCGGGGGGTCCCTCCACAATGAGCAGTTCTTC.

This clonotype was recorded a few times. V is TRBV7-9 and J is TRBJ2-3; D unresolved. Germline V CDR1 and CDR2: SEHNR, FQNEAQ (reference sequence). CDR3 length equals 15 residues. With 2 bases removed from V and 3 bases from J, the gap between germline ends came to 12 bases. CDR3 sequence (DNA): TGTGCCAGCAGCTTATCAGGAACCCCAACAGATACGCAGTATTTT. Its protein product is CASSLSGTPTDTQYF.